This is a list of T cell receptor beta chains from one sample in a study of T cell changes during pregnancy in multiple sclerosis. Clones were sequenced by immunoSEQ multiplex PCR, and TCRdb holds only the in-frame ones, with some missing. The repertoire includes about 38,000 clones, less than 95% of them detected once, and 0.39% sits in the top ten. The sample here was CD4+ T cells from peripheral blood mononuclear cells, taken in the second trimester of pregnancy. The receptors derive from a female donor with multiple sclerosis, enrolled in a pregnancy study. The conserved cysteine and the conserved F or W are not part of the CDR3 here. Fields, in order: V gene, J gene, D gene, CDR3 protein. D genes are given only for firm matches.

TRBV19,TRBJ2-1,TRBD2,ASSSTSFSSYNEQF
TRBV5-4,TRBJ2-7,TRBD2,ASSHHSGRRDEQY
TRBV6-1,TRBJ1-4,-,ASSYPGTTNEKLF
TRBV5-4,TRBJ2-5,-,ASRSGGQQETQY
TRBV7-2,TRBJ2-7,-,ASSLQGNSYEQY
TRBV5-1,TRBJ2-3,TRBD2,ASSSWTSGKVTDTQY
TRBV2,TRBJ2-1,-,ASRGATYNEQF
TRBV7-6,TRBJ1-3,-,ASSLLRGSGNTIY
TRBV18,TRBJ1-2,-,ASSPIQVAANYGYT
TRBV2,TRBJ2-7,TRBD1,ASGQGRYEQY
TRBV25-1,TRBJ1-5,TRBD1,ASSESGQGSPQH
TRBV7-8,TRBJ1-2,-,ASSSVEGRYLGGYT
TRBV7-7,TRBJ2-5,TRBD2,ASSSKRLAGTETQY
TRBV11-1,TRBJ1-4,TRBD1,ASSEQGALRTTNEKLF
TRBV18,TRBJ2-5,-,ASSPDRKETQY
TRBV2,TRBJ2-5,TRBD1,ASRVDDRGQETQY
TRBV7-3,TRBJ2-6,-,ASSQTERPSGANVLT
TRBV2,TRBJ2-5,TRBD1,ASSVGTGKETQY
TRBV10-1,TRBJ2-3,-,ASSVTSFADTQY
TRBV19,TRBJ2-2,-,ASSIALGQTGELF
TRBV7-9,TRBJ2-2,TRBD2,ASSSGLNTGELF
TRBV10-3,TRBJ2-7,TRBD2,AISESKGLAGIYEQY
TRBV27,TRBJ2-7,TRBD2,ASSLLMSSGAYEQY
TRBV19,TRBJ1-5,TRBD1,ASSMEGARSPQH
TRBV6-5,TRBJ1-2,TRBD1,ASSQQGTYGYT
TRBV9,TRBJ2-5,-,ASSVAGRGSRETQY
TRBV5-4,TRBJ2-3,-,ASSRTSRTWKGDTQY
TRBV7-6,TRBJ2-7,-,ASSLTGTTYEQY
TRBV15,TRBJ1-1,-,ATSRDLNTEAF
TRBV14,TRBJ2-7,-,ASSQVTDWSSYEQY
TRBV7-8,TRBJ2-1,TRBD1,ASSLARGTYNEQF
TRBV30,TRBJ2-1,-,AWSGGRDSASTSYNEQF
TRBV7-8,TRBJ1-5,-,ASSLRRGDNQPQH
TRBV27,TRBJ1-5,TRBD1,ASSPYRGVADQPQH
TRBV7-3,TRBJ2-1,TRBD2,ASSTSGNSYNEQF
TRBV19,TRBJ2-2,-,ASSIGRGSGELF
TRBV10-3,TRBJ2-3,-,AISWTTPDTQY
TRBV10-3,TRBJ2-1,TRBD2,AISDPGTSGYNEQF
TRBV25-1,TRBJ1-5,-,ASSEAQPNQPQH
TRBV28,TRBJ2-3,-,ASRVGGSAPGADTQY
TRBV19,TRBJ2-6,TRBD1,ASSPGTAGANVLT
TRBV7-6,TRBJ2-2,TRBD1,ASSFPSRTGGDTGELF
TRBV7-3,TRBJ2-1,TRBD2,ASSFGGGTSGTNEQF
TRBV28,TRBJ1-1,TRBD1,ASTRGDRALNTEAF
TRBV2,TRBJ2-7,-,ASSGVAGRSSYEQY
TRBV4-2,TRBJ1-5,-,ASSQDRGQPQH
TRBV7-6,TRBJ1-4,-,ASSLRQGRSNEKLF
TRBV7-2,TRBJ1-5,-,ASSLEGKGVPQH
TRBV15,TRBJ1-1,-,ATSRDGLTEAF
TRBV15,TRBJ2-1,TRBD2,ATSRGGLAGNEQF